Shown below are 22 T cell receptor beta chains from a single sample sequenced in a study of OX40 agonist ivuxolimab in advanced cancers. Measured with immunoSEQ multiplex PCR; TCRdb has only the in-frame clones, and not every one. The repertoire holds fewer than 70,000 clones, around 90% seen once, with 0.6% to 0.7% in the top ten. Source: CD4+ or CD8+ T cells sorted from blood, taken in a trial of the OX40 agonist ivuxolimab. The source is an adult with an advanced solid tumor such as melanoma, head and neck, liver or kidney cancer.

The chain couples TRBV10-1 to TRBJ2-7; no firm D call. Germline V CDR1 and CDR2: WNHNN, SYGVQD (reference sequence). The V and J ends lost 5 bases and 6 bases respectively, with 11 bases between them. The CDR3 length is 12 residues. CDR3 DNA: TGCGCCAGCAGTCCCAGGACGGGCGAGCAGTACTTC. The encoded protein is CASSPRTGEQYF.

V gene TRBV19 combines with J gene TRBJ2-1, with D maybe TRBD2 (6 bases). Germline-derived CDR1 and CDR2 are LNHDA and SQIVND (reference sequence). V was trimmed by 7 bases and J by 0 bases, leaving 10 bases between them. The CDR3 loop spans 14 amino acids. The CDR3 sequence is CASTPGLSYNEQFF. CDR3 nucleotide sequence: TGTGCCAGTACCCCGGGACTCTCCTACAATGAGCAGTTCTTC.

The V call is TRBV5-1, the J call TRBJ2-3, with 7 bases aligning to TRBD2. After removal of 2 bases from V and 4 bases from J, the junction contained 10 bases not matched to a gene. In germline, CDR1 is SGHRS, CDR2 YFSETQ. This CDR3 is 16 amino acids long. The CDR3 region is CASSFSRRGGPDTQYF. For the CDR3, the DNA is TGCGCCAGCAGCTTCTCAAGGCGGGGAGGGCCAGATACGCAGTATTTT.

This chain uses TRBV29-1 with TRBJ2-6, with D hard to call. CDR1 and CDR2 from the germline V gene are SQVTM and ANQGSEA. V was cut by 4 bases and J by 0 bases, with 4 bases left in between. The CDR3 has 13 residues. CDR3 nucleotides: TGCAGCGTTGGTAGCTCTGGGGCCAACGTCCTGACTTTC. It yields the protein CSVGSSGANVLTF.

This chain joins TRBV6-1 and TRBJ1-2, with D unclear. The CDR3 consists of 14 residues. Germline V gene sequence: CDR1 MNHNS, CDR2 SASEGT. Between the trimmed V and J ends, which lost 6 bases and 4 bases, there was a span of 15 bases. The CDR3 sequence: CASRAGAALYGYTF. As DNA, the CDR3 is TGTGCCAGCAGGGCCGGCGCCGCCCTCTATGGCTACACCTTC.

The V call is TRBV5-4, the J call TRBJ2-1; possible D gene TRBD2, 5 bases. The germline V gene has CDR1 SGHNT and CDR2 YYREEE (reference sequence). V lost 1 base, J lost 6 bases, and 14 bases lay in between. This CDR3 contains 15 residues. The CDR3 nucleotides are TGTGCCAGCAGCTTGTTTCGCGGGCCAGCCAATGAGCAGTTCTTC. Protein sequence: CASSLFRGPANEQFF. The entire variable domain, with the rest obtained from reference TRBV5-4 and TRBJ2-1, is as follows: ETGVTQSPTHLIKTRGQQVTLRCSSQSGHNTVSWYQQALGQGPQFIFQYYREEENGRGNFPPRFSGLQFPNYSSELNVNALELDDSALYLCASSLFRGPANEQFFGPGTRLTVL.

This chain uses TRBV9 with TRBJ2-2; a possible D gene is TRBD1 (6 bases). CDR1 and CDR2 from the germline V gene are SGDLS and YYNGEE. The V and J ends lost 4 bases and 6 bases respectively, with 16 bases between them. This CDR3 has 15 residues. This CDR3 reads CASSPGTLTAGELFF. The DNA of the CDR3 is TGTGCCAGCAGCCCTGGGACACTAACGGCCGGGGAGCTGTTTTTT.

This chain connects TRBV19 to TRBJ2-7; perhaps D is TRBD1 or TRBD2 (5 bases each). Trimming removed 6 bases from V and 3 bases from J, with 15 bases in between. The CDR3 is 14 amino acids. Germline values: CDR1 LNHDA, CDR2 SQIVND (reference sequence). CDR3 residues: CASSPMFGGYEQYF. CDR3 bases: TGTGCCAGTAGCCCCATGTTTGGGGGCTACGAGCAGTACTTC.

The count of this clone is one. The junction and the germline gene differ at one end; a read error may be behind it. Other DNA sequences within the sample encode an identical CDR3. The chain carries TRBV2 and TRBJ1-2; perhaps TRBD1 as D (5 bases). Germline lookup yields CDR1 SNHLY and CDR2 FYNNEI. This CDR3 has 14 residues. CDR3 coding DNA: TGTGCCAGCAGTGAAGAGGGGACTAACTATGGTTACACCTTC. Amino acids: CASSEEGTNYGYTF.

The chain uses TRBV2 and TRBJ1-1, with 7 bases matching TRBD1. In germline, CDR1 is SNHLY, CDR2 FYNNEI. The J segment lost 3 bases and the V segment lost 8 bases, leaving 6 bases of the junction unmatched. CDR3 length equals 13 residues. The CDR3 spells CASGYRGDTEAFF. The CDR3 bases are TGTGCCAGCGGCTACAGGGGAGACACTGAAGCTTTCTTT.

The chain uses TRBV19 and TRBJ2-4, with D maybe TRBD2 (7 bases). Looked up from germline, CDR1 is LNHDA and CDR2 is SQIVND (reference sequence). V was trimmed by 1 base and J by 8 bases, leaving 18 bases between them. CDR3 length: 16 amino acids. CDR3 in DNA: TGTGCCAGTAGTATAGTCGGGTCTAGGGGGGGTTACATTCAGTACTTC. Protein product: CASSIVGSRGGYIQYF. The entire variable domain, with the rest obtained from reference TRBV19 and TRBJ2-4, is as follows: DGGITQSPKYLFRKEGQNVTLSCEQNLNHDAMYWYRQDPGQGLRLIYYSQIVNDFQKGDIAEGYSVSREKKESFPLTVTSAQKNPTAFYLCASSIVGSRGGYIQYFGAGTRLSVL.

V is TRBV19 and J is TRBJ2-3; no clear D. V was trimmed by 7 bases and J by 2 bases, leaving 1 base between them. This CDR3 has 10 amino acids. Germline V gene sequence: CDR1 LNHDA, CDR2 SQIVND (reference sequence). This chain's CDR3 is CASITDTQYF. CDR3 DNA: TGTGCCAGTATCACAGATACGCAGTATTTT.

This chain connects TRBV30 to TRBJ2-2; D remains unclear. V lost 3 bases and J 1 base, leaving 3 bases between the germline ends. Germline loops: CDR1 GTSNPN, CDR2 SVGIG (reference sequence). This CDR3 comprises 12 residues. CDR3 sequence: CAWSQNTGELFF. The DNA of the CDR3 is TGTGCCTGGAGCCAGAACACCGGGGAGCTGTTTTTT.

The J gene is TRBJ1-1, the V gene TRBV5-8; D remains ambiguous. This CDR3 contains 13 residues. The germline V gene has CDR1 SGHTS and CDR2 YDEGEE. V lost 0 bases to trimming and J lost 7 bases, with 10 bases between them. The CDR3 nucleotides read TGTGCCAGCAGCTTGGCCGTCGCAATTGAAGCTTTCTTT. It codes for CASSLAVAIEAFF.

The gene calls are TRBV5-4 and TRBJ1-2; no clear D gene. The V end lost 0 bases, the J end lost 4 bases, and 13 bases lay between the germline ends. Germline V gene lookup returns CDR1 SGHNT and CDR2 YYREEE (reference sequence). This CDR3 has 15 amino acids. DNA of the CDR3: TGTGCCAGCAGCTTGGACGTGAGACCCCCCTATGGCTACACCTTC. This codes for CASSLDVRPPYGYTF. Drawing the rest from reference TRBV5-4 and TRBJ1-2, the complete variable domain is ETGVTQSPTHLIKTRGQQVTLRCSSQSGHNTVSWYQQALGQGPQFIFQYYREEENGRGNFPPRFSGLQFPNYSSELNVNALELDDSALYLCASSLDVRPPYGYTFGSGTRLTVV.

V gene TRBV27 combines with J gene TRBJ1-2; possibly TRBD1 for D (6 bases). Trimming left V 3 bases short and J 5 bases short, with 13 bases between. This CDR3 has 14 amino acids. Germline lookup yields CDR1 MNHEY and CDR2 SMNVEV (reference sequence). Written as DNA, the CDR3 is TGTGCCAGCAGTTTCCGAGCGGACAGATATGGCTACACCTTC. Its translation: CASSFRADRYGYTF.

This clone was observed a handful of times. The V call is TRBV28, the J call TRBJ2-4, with 12 bases identical to TRBD2. The germline CDR1 and CDR2 sequences are MDHEN and SYDVKM. The CDR3 is 17 residues long. Trimming removed 5 bases from V and 4 bases from J; junction bases left unmatched: 9. The CDR3 DNA follows: TGTGCCAGCAGTGAACTAGCGGGGGGTAGGGGGAAAAACATTCAGTACTTC. It yields the protein CASSELAGGRGKNIQYF.

The chain couples TRBV19 to TRBJ2-4, with D perhaps given as TRBD1 or TRBD2 (5 bases each). Germline V lookup: CDR1 LNHDA, CDR2 SQIVND (reference sequence). V was clipped by 3 bases and J by 1 base, with 7 bases between them. The CDR3 sequence is 14 residues long. The CDR3 protein is CASSIWGAKNIQYF. CDR3 DNA: TGTGCCAGTAGTATTTGGGGGGCCAAAAACATTCAGTACTTC.

V is TRBV7-9 and J is TRBJ2-1, with 14 nucleotides matching TRBD2. Germline V lookup: CDR1 SEHNR, CDR2 FQNEAQ (reference sequence). The CDR3 has 15 amino acids. The junction had 4 bases not matched to a gene; V was cut back by 6 bases and J by 6 bases. CDR3 nucleotide sequence: TGTGCCAGCAGTCAAGGGACTAGCGGGAGCAATGAGCAGTTCTTC. This sequence encodes CASSQGTSGSNEQFF.

This clone was picked up a small number of times. The rearrangement joins TRBV9 to TRBJ1-4; 9 bases fit TRBD1. CDR3 length: 14 amino acids. Germline CDR1 and CDR2: SGDLS and YYNGEE. V trimming: 3 bases; J trimming: 8 bases; junction bases outside the gene matches: 5. DNA of the CDR3: TGTGCCAGCAGCGAGGGACAGGGTGGCGAAAAACTGTTTTTT. Residues: CASSEGQGGEKLFF. Full variable domain (outside the CDR3, taken from reference TRBV9 and TRBJ1-4): DSGVTQTPKHLITATGQRVTLRCSPRSGDLSVYWYQQSLDQGLQFLIQYYNGEERAKGNILERFSAQQFPDLHSELNLSSLELGDSALYFCASSEGQGGEKLFFGSGTQLSVL.

The chain has TRBV29-1 and TRBJ1-5; the D gene is possibly TRBD1 (6 bases). The germline CDR1 and CDR2 sequences are SQVTM and ANQGSEA. The CDR3 is 13 amino acids. With 4 bases removed from V and 4 bases from J, the gap between germline ends came to 11 bases. The CDR3 bases are TGCAGCGTTGGGGGGGCAGGTAATCAGCCCCAGCATTTT. Protein product: CSVGGAGNQPQHF. Variable domain in full (rest from reference TRBV29-1 and TRBJ1-5): SAVISQKPSRDICQRGTSLTIQCQVDSQVTMMFWYRQQPGQSLTLIATANQGSEATYESGFVIDKFPISRPNLTFSTLTVSNMSPEDSSIYLCSVGGAGNQPQHFGDGTRLSIL.

This clone occurred a few times. The chain uses TRBV21-1 and TRBJ1-2. TRBV21-1 is a pseudogene locus. The CDR3 loop spans 12 amino acids. The CDR3 DNA sequence: TGTGCCCGCCCTGTCGCTAACTATGGCTACACCTTC. Translating gives CARPVANYGYTF.